The 15 T cell receptor beta chains below come from one sample, sequenced in a study of T cell repertoires in cytomegalovirus infection. MiXCR, applied by TCRdb to the reads, yields one record per CDR3 protein. The sample comprises about 700,000 distinct CDR3 sequences, roughly a third of which are singletons, and 15% to 20% rests with the top ten. Their antigens remain unidentified. This specimen was cultured PBMCs, taken from culture after CMV antigen stimulation. These receptors all stem from a human donor in good health (CMV status not recorded). Some clones in this sample may be carry-over from other donors' samples.

The chain joins TRBV6-6 to TRBJ1-1; D not certain. The CDR3 is 15 residues long. Trimming left V 4 bases short and J 0 bases short, with 12 bases between. Germline CDR1 is MNHNY and CDR2 is SVGAGI (reference sequence). In nucleotides, the CDR3 is TGTGCCAGCAGTTCGAACGACGTTATGAACACTGAAGCTTTCTTT. It encodes CASSSNDVMNTEAFF.

V gene TRBV27 combines with J gene TRBJ2-3, with D perhaps TRBD2 (5 bases). CDR1 and CDR2 from the germline V gene are MNHEY and SMNVEV (reference sequence). V lost 6 bases and J 2 bases, leaving 12 bases between the germline ends. This CDR3 has 14 amino acids. CDR3 region: CASSTRPHTDTQYF. The CDR3 DNA follows: TGTGCCAGCAGCACTAGACCACACACAGATACGCAGTATTTT.

V is TRBV15 and J is TRBJ1-5; TRBD1 aligns across 9 bases. CDR1 and CDR2 (germline): LNHNV, YYDKDF (reference sequence). Trimming removed 0 bases from V and 5 bases from J; junction bases left unmatched: 2. The CDR3 runs to 15 residues. CDR3 in DNA: TGTGCCACCAGCAGAGATACAGGGGGCCATCAGCCCCAGCATTTT. It codes for CATSRDTGGHQPQHF.

The chain uses TRBV5-6 and TRBJ2-5; D remains ambiguous. This CDR3 is built from 16 residues. V was cut by 2 bases and J by 3 bases, with 17 bases left in between. Germline CDR1 is SGHDT and CDR2 is YYEEEE. CDR3 loop: CASSFLSTPRKETQYF. The CDR3 DNA reads as TGTGCCAGCAGCTTTTTGTCGACACCACGAAAAGAGACCCAGTACTTC. Full variable domain (missing parts from reference TRBV5-6 and TRBJ2-5): DAGVTQSPTHLIKTRGQQVTLRCSPKSGHDTVSWYQQALGQGPQFIFQYYEEEERQRGNFPDRFSGHQFPNYSSELNVNALLLGDSALYLCASSFLSTPRKETQYFGPGTRLLVL.

This clonotype was counted once. This chain connects TRBV18 to TRBJ1-5, with TRBD1 as a possible D gene (5 bases). The germline V and J ends were trimmed by 3 bases and 3 bases, with 12 bases remaining between them. Germline V gene sequence: CDR1 KGHSH, CDR2 LQKENI. The CDR3 extends over 15 amino acids. Here the CDR3 reads CASSPYTGVNQPQHF. The CDR3 DNA is TGTGCCAGCTCACCCTACACGGGGGTCAATCAGCCCCAGCATTTT.

The chain employs TRBV10-3 and TRBJ1-1, with 9 bases identical to TRBD1. CDR1 ENHRY and CDR2 SYGVKD come from the germline V gene. The trim removed 4 bases at V and 3 bases at J, leaving 9 bases unmatched. CDR3 length: 16 residues. The CDR3 nucleotides read TGTGCCATCAGTGGGGACAGGGCCCCCTATGACACTGAAGCTTTCTTT. Residues: CAISGDRAPYDTEAFF.

This clonotype was counted only a few times. CDR3 sequence reads: CSARRGYYGYTF. The CDR3 nucleotides are TGCAGTGCTAGGCGGGGGTACTATGGCTACACCTTC. The rearrangement links TRBV20-1 to TRBJ1-2, with D tentatively TRBD1 (5 bases). CDR3 length equals 12 residues. V gave up 3 bases and J gave up 3 bases, with 8 bases separating them. Germline CDR1 is DFQATT and CDR2 is SNEGSKA (reference sequence).

This clonotype occurred a few times. The rearrangement joins TRBV7-8 to TRBJ2-7; 8 bases line up with TRBD1. V was pared by 1 base and J by 2 bases, with 13 bases of the junction left unmatched. CDR3 length: 18 residues. From germline, CDR1 is SGHVS and CDR2 FQNEAQ. DNA of the CDR3: TGTGCCAGCAGCTTAGAATCTTTCCGGGACAGGTCCCCCTACGAGCAGTACTTC. Translating it yields CASSLESFRDRSPYEQYF.

This clonotype has just one count. Germline and junction disagree at one end, which may indicate a read error. V and J are TRBV24-1 and TRBJ2-1; D not certain. The CDR3 totals 13 residues. Germline assignment: CDR1 KGHDR and CDR2 SFDVKD. In DNA form, the CDR3 reads TGTGCCACCAGTGCTTCCTCCTACAGTGAGCAGTTCTTC. Amino acid sequence: CATSASSYSEQFF.

The V call is TRBV7-9, the J call TRBJ2-1; D ambiguous. Germline V lookup: CDR1 SEHNR, CDR2 FQNEAQ (reference sequence). This CDR3 spans 15 amino acids. Between the trimmed V and J ends, which lost 3 bases and 3 bases, there was a span of 12 bases. The CDR3 loop is CASSFVDGYYNEQFF. The CDR3 DNA reads as TGTGCCAGCAGCTTCGTTGATGGGTACTACAATGAGCAGTTCTTC.

This chain joins TRBV29-1 and TRBJ1-2; no clear D. V lost 1 base, J lost 8 bases, and 5 bases lay in between. The CDR3 sequence is 10 residues long. Germline loops: CDR1 SQVTM, CDR2 ANQGSEA. The CDR3 DNA follows: TGCAGCGTTGAAGCCCCAGGCTACACCTTC. Translation gives CSVEAPGYTF.

The rearrangement joins TRBV6-1 to TRBJ1-4, with 11 bases matching TRBD1. In germline, CDR1 is MNHNS, CDR2 SASEGT. CDR3 length equals 17 residues. Germline trimming cut 2 bases from V and 0 bases from J; bases unmatched to any gene: 2. CDR3 nucleotide sequence: TGTGCCAGCAGTGAATTGGGACAGGGGGCAACTAATGAAAAACTGTTTTTT. Translation gives CASSELGQGATNEKLFF.

The chain recombines TRBV6-1 with TRBJ1-6; 12 bases match TRBD1. CDR1 is MNHNS, CDR2 SASEGT, per germline. CDR3 size: 16 residues. V lost 4 bases, J lost 9 bases, and 7 bases stayed unmatched. The CDR3 sequence: CASSVGTGGRGSPLHF. The CDR3, as DNA: TGTGCCAGCAGTGTAGGGACAGGGGGCAGGGGTTCACCCCTCCACTTT.

This clonotype was observed a few times. The chain links TRBV11-1 to TRBJ2-7; 7 nucleotides agree with TRBD2. The CDR3 covers 18 residues. Germline CDR1 reads SGHAT; CDR2 reads FQDESV (reference sequence). J was trimmed by 2 bases and V by 5 bases; bases with no gene match: 18. The CDR3 DNA follows: TGTGCCAGCAGCCGGCCACCGGGAGGCCCCTGTAAGGCCTACGAGCAGTACTTC. Residues: CASSRPPGGPCKAYEQYF.

The chain couples TRBV5-4 to TRBJ2-5, with 10 positions matching TRBD1. V was clipped by 7 bases and J by 3 bases; unmatched bases: 9. This CDR3 comprises 15 residues. Germline CDR1 is SGHNT and CDR2 is YYREEE (reference sequence). CDR3 coding DNA: TGTGCCAGCCACGGGACAGGGGCTGAAGAAGAGACCCAGTACTTC. Its protein is CASHGTGAEEETQYF.